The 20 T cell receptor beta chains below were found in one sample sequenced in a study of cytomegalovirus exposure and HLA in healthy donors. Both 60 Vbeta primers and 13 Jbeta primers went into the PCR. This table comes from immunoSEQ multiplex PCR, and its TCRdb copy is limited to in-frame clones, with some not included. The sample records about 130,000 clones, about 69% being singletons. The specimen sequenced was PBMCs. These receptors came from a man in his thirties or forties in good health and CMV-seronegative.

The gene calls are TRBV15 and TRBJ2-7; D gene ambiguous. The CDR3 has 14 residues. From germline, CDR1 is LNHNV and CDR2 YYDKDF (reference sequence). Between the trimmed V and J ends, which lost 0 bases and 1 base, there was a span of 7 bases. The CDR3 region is CATSRDPGSYEQYF. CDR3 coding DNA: TGTGCCACCAGCAGAGATCCAGGATCCTACGAGCAGTACTTC.

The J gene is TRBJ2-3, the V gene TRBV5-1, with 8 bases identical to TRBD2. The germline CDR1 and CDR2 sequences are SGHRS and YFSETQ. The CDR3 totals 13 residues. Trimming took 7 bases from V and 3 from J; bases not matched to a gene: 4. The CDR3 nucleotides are TGCGCCAGCGGTACGGGAGGGACAGATACGCAGTATTTT. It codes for CASGTGGTDTQYF.

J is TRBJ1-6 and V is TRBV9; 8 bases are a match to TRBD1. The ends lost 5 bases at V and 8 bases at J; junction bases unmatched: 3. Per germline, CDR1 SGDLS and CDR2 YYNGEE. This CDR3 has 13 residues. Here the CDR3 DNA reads TGTGCCAGCAGTTACAGGGGGGATTCACCCCTCCACTTT. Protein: CASSYRGDSPLHF.

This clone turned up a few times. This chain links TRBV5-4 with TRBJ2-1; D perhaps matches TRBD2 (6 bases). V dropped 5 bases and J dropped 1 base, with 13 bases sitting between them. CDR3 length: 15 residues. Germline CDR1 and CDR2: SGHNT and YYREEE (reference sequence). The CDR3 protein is CASSYRLVSYNEQFF. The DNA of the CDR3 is TGTGCCAGCAGTTATCGACTAGTTTCCTACAATGAGCAGTTCTTC.

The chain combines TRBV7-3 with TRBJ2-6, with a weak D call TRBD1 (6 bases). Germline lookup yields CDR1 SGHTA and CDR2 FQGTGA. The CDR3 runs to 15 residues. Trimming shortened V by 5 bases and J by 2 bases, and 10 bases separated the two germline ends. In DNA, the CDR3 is TGTGCCAGCAGCCTCGAGGGGGCTGGGGCCAACGTCCTGACTTTC. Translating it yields CASSLEGAGANVLTF.

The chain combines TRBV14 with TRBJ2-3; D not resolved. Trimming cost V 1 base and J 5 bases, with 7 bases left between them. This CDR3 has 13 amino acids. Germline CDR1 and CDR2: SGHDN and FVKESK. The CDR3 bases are TGTGCCAGCAGCCAAGTGGCGGAAGATACGCAGTATTTT. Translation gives CASSQVAEDTQYF.

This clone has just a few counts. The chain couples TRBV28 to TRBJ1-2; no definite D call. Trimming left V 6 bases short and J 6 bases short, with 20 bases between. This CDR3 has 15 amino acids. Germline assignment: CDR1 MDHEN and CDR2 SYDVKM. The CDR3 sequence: CASSPSLTEGDGYTF. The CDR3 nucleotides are TGTGCCAGCAGCCCCTCCTTGACTGAGGGAGATGGCTACACCTTC.

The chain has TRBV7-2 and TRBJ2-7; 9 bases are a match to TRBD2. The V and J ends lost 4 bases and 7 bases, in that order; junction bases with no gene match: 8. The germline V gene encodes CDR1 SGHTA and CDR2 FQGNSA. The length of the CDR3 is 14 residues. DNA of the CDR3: TGTGCCAGCAGCTCCCCGCGCGGGAGGGGAGAGCAGTACTTC. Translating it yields CASSSPRGRGEQYF.

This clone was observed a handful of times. The CDR3 sequence: CASSQVLSVSSGNTIYF. The CDR3 DNA sequence: TGCGCCAGCAGCCAAGTGCTCTCGGTCTCCTCTGGAAACACCATATATTTT. V is TRBV4-3 and J is TRBJ1-3; D unclear. The CDR3 has 17 amino acids. The germline V and J ends were trimmed by 1 base and 0 bases, with 13 bases remaining between them. Germline V lookup: CDR1 LGHNA, CDR2 YSLEER.

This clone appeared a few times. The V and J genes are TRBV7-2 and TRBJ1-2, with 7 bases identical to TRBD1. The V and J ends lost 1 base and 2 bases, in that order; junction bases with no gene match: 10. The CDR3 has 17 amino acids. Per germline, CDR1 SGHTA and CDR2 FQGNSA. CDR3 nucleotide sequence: TGTGCCAGCAGCTTAGGGTCAGGTGGGACAGCCAACTATGGCTACACCTTC. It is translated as CASSLGSGGTANYGYTF.

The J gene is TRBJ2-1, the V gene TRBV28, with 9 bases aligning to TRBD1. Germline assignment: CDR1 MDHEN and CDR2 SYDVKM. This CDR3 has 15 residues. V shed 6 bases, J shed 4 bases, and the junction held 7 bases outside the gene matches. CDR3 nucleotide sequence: TGTGCCAGCAGGGACGACAGGGGGAGGTACAATGAGCAGTTCTTC. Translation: CASRDDRGRYNEQFF. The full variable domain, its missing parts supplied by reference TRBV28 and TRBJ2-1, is DVKVTQSSRYLVKRTGEKVFLECVQDMDHENMFWYRQDPGLGLRLIYFSYDVKMKEKGDIPEGYSVSREKKERFSLILESASTNQTSMYLCASRDDRGRYNEQFFGPGTRLTVL.

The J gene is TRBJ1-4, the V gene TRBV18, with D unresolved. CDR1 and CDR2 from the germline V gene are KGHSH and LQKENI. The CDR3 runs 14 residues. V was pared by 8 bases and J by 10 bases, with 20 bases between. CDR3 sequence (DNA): TGTGCCAGCGCCTCGGGGTCAAATTGGGGAAAACTGTTTTTT. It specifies CASASGSNWGKLFF. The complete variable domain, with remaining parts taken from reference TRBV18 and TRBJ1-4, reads NAGVMQNPRHLVRRRGQEARLRCSPMKGHSHVYWYRQLPEEGLKFMVYLQKENIIDESGMPKERFSAEFPKEGPSILRIQQVVRGDSAAYFCASASGSNWGKLFFGSGTQLSVL.

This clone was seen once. This CDR3 is CASSLGLEFGDTQYF. The CDR3 bases are TGTGCCAGCAGCTTGGGACTAGAATTCGGAGATACGCAGTATTTT. The chain is built from TRBV11-2 and TRBJ2-3, with TRBD2 matching over 8 bases. Germline V gene lookup returns CDR1 SGHAT and CDR2 FQNNGV. There are 15 residues in the CDR3. J was trimmed by 5 bases and V by 3 bases; bases with no gene match: 7.

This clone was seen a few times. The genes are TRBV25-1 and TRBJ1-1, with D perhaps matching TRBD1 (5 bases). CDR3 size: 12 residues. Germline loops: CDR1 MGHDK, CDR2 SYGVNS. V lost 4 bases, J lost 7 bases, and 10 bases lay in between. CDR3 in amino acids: CASSVTENEAFF. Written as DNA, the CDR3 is TGTGCCAGCAGTGTGACAGAGAATGAAGCTTTCTTT.

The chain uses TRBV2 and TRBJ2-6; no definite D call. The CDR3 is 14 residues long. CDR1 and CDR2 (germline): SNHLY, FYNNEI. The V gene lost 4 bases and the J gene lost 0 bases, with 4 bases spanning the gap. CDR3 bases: TGTGCCAGCAGTGCAGGCTCTGGGGCCAACGTCCTGACTTTC. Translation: CASSAGSGANVLTF.

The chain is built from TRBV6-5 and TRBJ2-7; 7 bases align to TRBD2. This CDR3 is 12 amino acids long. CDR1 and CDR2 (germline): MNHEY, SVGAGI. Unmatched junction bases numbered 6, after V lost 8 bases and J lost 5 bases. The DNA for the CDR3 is TGTGCCAGCCGGGGGGATAGCCACGAGCAGTACTTC. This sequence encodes CASRGDSHEQYF.

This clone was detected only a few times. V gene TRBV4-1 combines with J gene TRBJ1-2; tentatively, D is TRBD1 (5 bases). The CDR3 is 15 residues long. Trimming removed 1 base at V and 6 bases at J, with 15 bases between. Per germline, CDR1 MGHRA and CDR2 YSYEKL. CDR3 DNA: TGCGCCAGCAGCCAAGCCTTCCGGGACTTCGATGGCTACACCTTC. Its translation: CASSQAFRDFDGYTF.

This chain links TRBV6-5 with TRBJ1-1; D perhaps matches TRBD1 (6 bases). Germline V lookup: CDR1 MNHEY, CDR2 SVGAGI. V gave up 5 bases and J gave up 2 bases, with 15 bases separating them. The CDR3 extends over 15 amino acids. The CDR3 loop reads CASSPRGGHNTEAFF. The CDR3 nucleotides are TGTGCCAGCAGTCCAAGGGGGGGTCATAACACTGAAGCTTTCTTT.

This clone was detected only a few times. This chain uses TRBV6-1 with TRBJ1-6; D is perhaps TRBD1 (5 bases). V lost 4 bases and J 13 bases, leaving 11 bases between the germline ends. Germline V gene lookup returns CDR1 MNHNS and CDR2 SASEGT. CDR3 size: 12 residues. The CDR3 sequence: CASSVRGFPLHF. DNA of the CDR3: TGTGCCAGCAGTGTACGGGGGTTTCCCCTCCACTTT.

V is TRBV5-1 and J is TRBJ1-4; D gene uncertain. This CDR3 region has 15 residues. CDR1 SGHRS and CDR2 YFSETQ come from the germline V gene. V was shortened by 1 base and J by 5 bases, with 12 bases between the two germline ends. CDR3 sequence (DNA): TGCGCCAGCAGCTTGATTGGGCGAATAAATGAAAAACTGTTTTTT. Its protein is CASSLIGRINEKLFF.